The clone carrying this T cell receptor beta chain was recorded at least ten times. The data were taken from a study of prognosis after radiotherapy for stage I lung cancer. TCR beta CDR3 amplification from genomic DNA was performed by two-round multiplex PCR. Individual primers that were specific to each TRBV and TRBJ gene served in first-round PCR. Universal primers were what the second PCR round used. A single record per CDR3 protein comes from TCRdb applying MiXCR to the multiplex PCR reads. The sample lists about 26,000 distinct CDR3 sequences; roughly two fifths were seen once. The V and J ends lost 4 bases and 3 bases, in that order; junction bases with no gene match: 9. The CDR3 extends over 15 amino acids. Germline V lookup: CDR1 DFQATT, CDR2 SNEGSKA (reference sequence).

The rearrangement joins TRBV20-1 to TRBJ2-3; 8 bases are a match to TRBD2. This sample comprised PBMCs, obtained before or after stereotactic body radiation therapy (not recorded which). This receptor was taken from a donor older than 45 with non-small cell lung cancer. The CDR3 bases are TGCAGTGCTACTGGGACTAGTGAGTTGACAGATACGCAGTATTTT. Its protein product is CSATGTSELTDTQYF.